This TCR beta chain was recovered during a study of T-cell reconstitution after alpha-beta-depleted transplantation in children (dated by TCRdb to about 2016). The study in broad terms: Using TCR repertoire profiling, the study quantitatively followed how T-cell immune reconstitution unfolded in children after TCRalphabeta/CD19-depleted allogeneic hematopoietic cell transplantation.

The method behind the library was PCR. TCRdb lists the instrument as Illumina HiSeq 2500. Molecular barcoding was employed in the preparation of TCR libraries, with unique molecular identifiers being used to normalize TCRbeta repertoire quantification. The raw public data were reprocessed by TCRdb itself: fastp quality trimming at Q25, MiXCR clonotype calling, in-frame beta chains only. Each CDR3 protein appears once, grouped with its most common genes and DNA. The sample table contains hundreds of thousands of distinct CDR3 sequences; only one count was recorded for about an eighth of them. 0.79% of the sample lies in the top ten. The full study reports these points: Apparently early alphabetaT-cell count recovery about two months after transplant reportedly relied on only several hundred rapidly expanded clones derived from non-depleted graft cells. In some patients, high TCRbeta diversity at day 60 was attributed to recipient T cells and intrathymic progenitors that had survived conditioning. Hyperexpanded clone frequencies declined over subsequent months; after one year, T-cell counts and TCRbeta diversity were mostly attributed to newly produced T cells.

Explained via the paper, the treatment or condition label denotes: allogeneic hematopoietic cell transplantation with graft depleted of TCRalphabeta T cells and CD19 B cells. The children who served as transplant recipients had been given grafts of TCRalphabeta/CD19-depleted allogeneic hematopoietic cells. Trimming takes 0 bases from V and 5 bases from J, and the germline ends sit 11 bases apart. According to the germline V gene, CDR1 reads SGHVS and CDR2 reads FNYEAQ. The CDR3 measures 15 amino acids from cysteine to phenylalanine. Just the 45-base CDR3 DNA is kept, in frame starting at base 1. In its sample, this clonotype was seen many times. The antigen it recognizes is unknown. There are no base qualities to consult, and no much larger clone falls within one base.

The chain joins TRBV7-6 to TRBJ2-1, and TRBD2 may be the D gene, going by 5 matching bases. This receptor was identified in a girl aged 2 to 10 with congenital amegakaryocytic thrombocytopenia, due to receive a stem cell transplant. The sequencing used PBMCs, collected before TCRalphabeta/CD19-depleted stem cell transplant. The DNA sequence follows: TGTGCCAGCAGCTTAGCGCCGCTAGCCCACAATGAGCAGTTCTTC. Its amino acids are CASSLAPLAHNEQFF.